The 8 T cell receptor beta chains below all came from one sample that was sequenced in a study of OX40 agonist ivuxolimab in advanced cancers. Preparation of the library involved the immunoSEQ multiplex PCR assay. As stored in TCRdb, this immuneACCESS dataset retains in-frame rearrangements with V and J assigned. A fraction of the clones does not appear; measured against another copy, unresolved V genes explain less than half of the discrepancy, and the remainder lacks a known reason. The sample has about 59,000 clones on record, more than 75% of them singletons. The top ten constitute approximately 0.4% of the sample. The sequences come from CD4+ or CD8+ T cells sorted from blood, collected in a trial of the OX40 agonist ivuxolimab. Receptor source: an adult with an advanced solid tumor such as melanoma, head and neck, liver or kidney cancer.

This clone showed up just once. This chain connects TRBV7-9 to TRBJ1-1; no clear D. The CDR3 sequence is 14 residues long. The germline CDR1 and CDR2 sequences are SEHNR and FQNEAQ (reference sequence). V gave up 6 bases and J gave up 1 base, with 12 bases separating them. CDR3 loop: CASRLGGGNTEAFF. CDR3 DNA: TGTGCCAGCAGACTTGGAGGCGGGAACACTGAAGCTTTCTTT.

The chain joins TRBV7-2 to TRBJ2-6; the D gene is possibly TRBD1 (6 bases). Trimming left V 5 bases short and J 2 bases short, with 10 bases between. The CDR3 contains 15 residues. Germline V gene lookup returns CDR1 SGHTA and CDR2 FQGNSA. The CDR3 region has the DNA TGTGCCAGCAGCGTAACAGGGACTGGGGCCAACGTCCTGACTTTC. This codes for CASSVTGTGANVLTF.

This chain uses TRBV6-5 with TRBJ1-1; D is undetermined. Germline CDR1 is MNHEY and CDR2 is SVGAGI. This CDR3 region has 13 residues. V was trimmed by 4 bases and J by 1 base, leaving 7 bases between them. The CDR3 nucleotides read TGTGCCAGCAGTTCGCGGGGGAACACTGAAGCTTTCTTT. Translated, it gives CASSSRGNTEAFF.

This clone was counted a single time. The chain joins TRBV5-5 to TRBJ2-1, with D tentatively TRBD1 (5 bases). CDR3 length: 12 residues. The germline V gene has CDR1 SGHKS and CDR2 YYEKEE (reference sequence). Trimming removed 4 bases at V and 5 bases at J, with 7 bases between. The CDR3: CASSLDNNEQFF. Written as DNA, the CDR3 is TGTGCCAGCAGCCTGGACAACAATGAGCAGTTCTTC.

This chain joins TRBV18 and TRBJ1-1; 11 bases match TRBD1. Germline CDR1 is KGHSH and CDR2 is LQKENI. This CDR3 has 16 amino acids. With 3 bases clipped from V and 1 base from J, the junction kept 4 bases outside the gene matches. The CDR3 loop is CASSPRDRGTNTEAFF. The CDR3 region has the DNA TGTGCCAGCTCACCCCGGGACAGGGGGACGAACACTGAAGCTTTCTTT.

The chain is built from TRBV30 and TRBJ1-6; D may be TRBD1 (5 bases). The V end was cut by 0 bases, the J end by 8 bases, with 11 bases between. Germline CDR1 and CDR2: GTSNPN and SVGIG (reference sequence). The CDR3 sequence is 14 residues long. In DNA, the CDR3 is TGTGCCTGGAGTGTACGGGGGAACGATTCACCCCTCCACTTT. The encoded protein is CAWSVRGNDSPLHF.

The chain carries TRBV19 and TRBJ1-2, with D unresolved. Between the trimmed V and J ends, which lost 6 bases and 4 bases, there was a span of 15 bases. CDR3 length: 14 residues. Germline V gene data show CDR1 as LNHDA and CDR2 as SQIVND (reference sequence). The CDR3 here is CASRGPGGSYGYTF. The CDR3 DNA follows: TGTGCCAGTAGAGGCCCGGGCGGGAGCTATGGCTACACCTTC.

The CDR3 DNA reads as TGTGCCAGCAGCCGGACGTTGGGAATGGGCACTGAAGCTTTCTTT. Translation gives CASSRTLGMGTEAFF. J is TRBJ1-1 and V is TRBV6-5; D is unresolved. Germline values: CDR1 MNHEY, CDR2 SVGAGI. This CDR3 has 15 residues. V was cut by 6 bases and J by 4 bases, with 18 bases left in between.